This TCR beta chain was found in a study of vaccination effects on CD4 cells after COVID-19 (dated by TCRdb to 2022 to 2024). In terms of the full investigation: In the ViraFEST assay, PBMC were stimulated with viral peptide pools, and antigen-specific CD4+ T cell clonotypes were then identified by expansion using TCR sequencing. Across the study, the median time from the second dose to post-vaccine sampling was 72 days (range 14 to 241). Fewer than 2.5 million PBMC per well were cultured in IMDM with 5% human AB serum, 8.5 to 10 IU/ml IL-2 and gentamicin, plus 10 ug/ml peptides. The study compared SARS-CoV-2 spike-specific CD4+ TCR repertoires before and after mRNA vaccination in COVID-19 convalescent patients and infection-naive vaccine recipients. A total of 10 COVID-19 convalescent patients and a few SARS-CoV-2-naive healthy vaccine recipients were included in the full study. Cultures from other donors in the study were sequenced with the Oncomine TCR Beta short-read assay on an Illumina iSeq 100. General findings and caveats noted by the study authors: Among healthy vaccine recipients, nearly all vaccine-induced clones were SARS-CoV-2 mono-reactive, and just 1 of 255 was cross-reactive with common cold coronaviruses. Both infection-induced and vaccine-induced clones contracted markedly at late post-vaccination timepoints, which is consistent with waning T cell responses. The study was limited by a small number of convalescent patients, and early post-infection timepoints were lacking.

The CDR3 contains 17 residues, cysteine and phenylalanine counted. Of the read, only the CDR3 DNA is kept; its 51 bases are in frame from base 1. Relative to germline, V is missing 1 base and J is missing 3 bases, with 7 bases of the junction outside any gene match. CDR1 and CDR2, looked up from the germline V gene, are MNHNS and SASEGT. To note about this clone: This clone's antigen is unknown. Base-call qualities are not available, and no considerably larger clone is one nucleotide away.

After approximately 11 days of culture, CD4+ T cells were isolated with the EasySep CD4+ T cell isolation kit. Each participant got two doses of an mRNA SARS-CoV-2 vaccine, either BNT162b2 or mRNA-1273. None of the healthy vaccine recipients had a prior SARS-CoV-2 infection, which was confirmed by nucleocapsid antibody tests that came back negative both before and after vaccination. Half of the culture medium was replaced with fresh IL-2-containing medium on days 3 and 7. Unless noted otherwise, every peptide stimulation condition was grown in triplicate wells. PBMC were separated from whole blood using Ficoll-Paque Plus gradient centrifugation and were then either cryopreserved at -140C or used fresh. The QIAamp micro DNA kit was used to extract genomic DNA from the cultured CD4+ T cells. To prepare the library, the immunoSEQ multiplex PCR assay was applied. DNA from the cultured, isolated CD4+ T cells was subjected to TCR beta CDR3 sequencing. The authors' analysis ran thus. Non-productive TCR sequences were removed and reads were trimmed to the CDR3 region, keeping CDR3s of at least 7 amino acids. The MANAFEST web app was used to pick out antigen-specific clonotypes by comparing their expansion in peptide wells with that in reference cultures. For clones to be considered positive, expansion at FDR<0.05 versus reference and all other wells, an odds ratio above 5, and a frequency above 0.1% in two replicate wells were required. Clonotypes significantly expanded in SARS-CoV-2 spike wells and in at least one common cold coronavirus spike condition were defined as cross-reactive. CDR3 similarity was assessed by Levenshtein distance using the stringdist R package, and unrooted trees were constructed with ape in R 3.6.1. The source is immuneACCESS, and TCRdb retained only in-frame sequences with V and J called. Part of the clones is not carried over; for the studies checked, unresolved V genes explain less than half of this, and the remainder is unexplained. The V and J calls and the clone size are those of that table, but D and trimming were determined from the DNA. In all, the sample holds around 47,000 clones, and 65% to 80% of those were seen once. Roughly a tenth of the sample rests with the top ten.

The specimen was CD4+ T cells from PBMCs cultured without peptide, collected after COVID-19 vaccination. The chain couples TRBV6-1 to TRBJ2-2, with 8 bases in between that match TRBD1. The source is a human donor who received a COVID-19 vaccine. The CDR3 protein: CASSEDYRTGYTGELFF. In nucleotide form, the sequence is TGTGCCAGCAGTGAAGATTATAGGACAGGGTACACCGGGGAGCTGTTTTTT.